A single sample gave rise to the 29 T cell receptor beta chains below, sequenced in a study of blood T cell repertoires in COVID-19. The method was immunoSEQ multiplex PCR; TCRdb's version includes in-frame clones alone and lacks a portion of them. This sample yields tens of thousands of clones, of which about four fifths are seen a single time; roughly 5.8% belongs to the top ten. The sample comprised peripheral blood. All receptors derive from a human donor in a cohort sampled during active or convalescent COVID-19.

This sequence joins TRBV6-5 and TRBJ2-7, with D possibly TRBD1 on 5 matching bases. Trimming pared 7 bases from V and 2 bases from J, leaving 15 bases between. Germline CDR1 and CDR2: MNHEY and SVGAGI. CDR3 size: 14 residues. CDR3 in amino acids: CASKGRQVPYEQYF. The CDR3 DNA sequence: TGTGCCAGCAAGGGGCGGCAGGTCCCCTACGAGCAGTACTTC.

This sequence joins TRBV6-5 and TRBJ2-2, with D tentatively TRBD1 (6 bases). V shed 10 bases and J shed 5 bases, with 14 bases lying between them. CDR3 size: 13 residues. Germline CDR1 is MNHEY and CDR2 is SVGAGI. The CDR3, as DNA: TGTGCCACGGGACACCCGGGGACCGGGGAGCTGTTTTTT. This gives the protein CATGHPGTGELFF.

This clone was found a few times. This chain links TRBV29-1 with TRBJ2-5, with a tentative D call TRBD2 (6 bases). Germline-derived CDR1 and CDR2 are SQVTM and ANQGSEA. The CDR3 runs 15 residues. Trimming pared 5 bases from V and 4 bases from J, leaving 20 bases between. CDR3 loop: CSVRTGTRGGETQYF. As DNA, the CDR3 is TGCAGCGTTCGGACCGGGACTCGAGGAGGAGAGACCCAGTACTTC.

This chain links TRBV6-5 with TRBJ2-3; D not certain. Trimming took 5 bases from V and 0 from J, leaving 9 bases between them. Germline lookup yields CDR1 MNHEY and CDR2 SVGAGI. This CDR3 contains 14 residues. CDR3 in DNA: TGTGCCAGCAGTCCCCGCGAGAGCACAGATACGCAGTATTTT. This gives the protein CASSPRESTDTQYF.

This chain links TRBV29-1 with TRBJ2-7; 8 bases are shared with TRBD1. The CDR3 extends over 14 amino acids. Per germline, CDR1 SQVTM and CDR2 ANQGSEA. Losses at the gene ends were 6 bases for V and 0 bases for J; bases not matched to a gene: 7. In nucleotides, the CDR3 is TGCAGCGTCGGGACAGGTGGGGGCTCCTACGAGCAGTACTTC. It yields the protein CSVGTGGGSYEQYF.

This clone was detected a few times. V usage is TRBV12-3 or TRBV12-4 and J usage is TRBJ1-6; D gene uncertain. CDR3 length: 13 residues. V lost 3 bases and J lost 7, with 7 bases in between. In nucleotides, the CDR3 is TGTGCCAGCAGTTTGGTGAGGAATTCACCCCTCCACTTT. Protein product: CASSLVRNSPLHF.

V is TRBV19 and J is TRBJ2-1, with D tentatively TRBD2 (6 bases). V was clipped by 4 bases and J by 7 bases, with 14 bases between them. Germline CDR1 is LNHDA and CDR2 is SQIVND (reference sequence). The CDR3 runs to 14 residues. CDR3 in amino acids: CASSRGERWNEQFF. CDR3 nucleotide sequence: TGTGCCAGTAGTAGGGGGGAGCGATGGAATGAGCAGTTCTTC.

The sample holds one count of this clone. V gene TRBV18 combines with J gene TRBJ2-7, with D possibly TRBD1 on 7 matching bases. The CDR3 length is 14 residues. Germline V CDR1 and CDR2: KGHSH, LQKENI. Trimming took off 0 bases at V and 4 bases at J, with 10 bases between the two ends. CDR3 in amino acids: CASSPPTGRYEQYF. The CDR3 DNA sequence: TGTGCCAGCTCACCACCGACAGGGAGGTACGAGCAGTACTTC. Full variable domain (outside the CDR3, taken from reference TRBV18 and TRBJ2-7): NAGVMQNPRHLVRRRGQEARLRCSPMKGHSHVYWYRQLPEEGLKFMVYLQKENIIDESGMPKERFSAEFPKEGPSILRIQQVVRGDSAAYFCASSPPTGRYEQYFGPGTRLTVT.

This clone was observed a handful of times. The chain links TRBV23-1 to TRBJ1-6, with a possible D match to TRBD1 (6 bases). TRBV23-1 is classed as an ORF, of uncertain function. The ends were cut back, 3 bases at V and 4 bases at J, with 13 bases in the middle. The CDR3 length is 16 residues. The CDR3 spells CASSHPPDRYNSPLHF. The DNA for the CDR3 is TGCGCCAGCAGTCACCCCCCGGACAGATATAATTCACCCCTCCACTTT.

CDR3 amino acids: CASSLDLYSGNTIYF. Written as DNA, the CDR3 is TGCGCCAGCAGCTTGGATCTGTACTCTGGAAACACCATATATTTT. The chain carries TRBV5-1 and TRBJ1-3; D call uncertain. Trimming removed 0 bases at V and 0 bases at J, with 7 bases between. The CDR3 contains 15 residues. The V gene's germline CDR1 is SGHRS and CDR2 YFSETQ.

The J gene is TRBJ2-2, the V gene TRBV13; TRBD1 matches at 9 bases. The V segment lost 6 bases and the J segment 6 bases; nucleotides outside the gene matches: 8. Germline V CDR1 and CDR2: PRHDT, FYEKMQ (reference sequence). This CDR3 has 15 residues. The CDR3 coding sequence is TGTGCCAGCAGACGTCCGGGACAGGGATCCGGGGAGCTGTTTTTT. Protein product: CASRRPGQGSGELFF. The full variable domain, its missing parts supplied by reference TRBV13 and TRBJ2-2, is AAGVIQSPRHLIKEKRETATLKCYPIPRHDTVYWYQQGPGQDPQFLISFYEKMQSDKGSIPDRFSAQQFSDYHSELNMSSLELGDSALYFCASRRPGQGSGELFFGEGSRLTVL.

The chain carries TRBV7-8 and TRBJ1-3; D ambiguous. The V end lost 5 bases, the J end lost 0 bases, and 8 bases lay between the germline ends. The CDR3 consists of 14 residues. Germline CDR1 is SGHVS and CDR2 is FQNEAQ. CDR3 in amino acids: CASSLRGSGNTIYF. CDR3 DNA sequence: TGTGCCAGCAGCCTGCGGGGCTCTGGAAACACCATATATTTT.

The chain uses TRBV27 and TRBJ2-5, with 8 bases aligning to TRBD2. V trimming: 7 bases; J trimming: 3 bases; junction bases outside the gene matches: 7. The CDR3 sequence is 14 residues long. CDR1 and CDR2 from the germline V gene are MNHEY and SMNVEV (reference sequence). The CDR3, as DNA: TGTGCCAGCATCGGGAGCGGGGGAAAAGAGACCCAGTACTTC. This gives the protein CASIGSGGKETQYF.

This clone showed up just a few times. J is TRBJ1-5 and V is TRBV9; D is perhaps TRBD1 (5 bases). Germline V CDR1 and CDR2: SGDLS, YYNGEE. CDR3 size: 13 residues. The germline V and J ends were trimmed by 4 bases and 6 bases, with 11 bases remaining between them. CDR3 loop: CASSPGGGQPQHF. As DNA, the CDR3 is TGTGCCAGCAGCCCGGGGGGAGGTCAGCCCCAGCATTTT.

The genes are TRBV5-1 and TRBJ2-1; TRBD2 is a possible D gene (6 bases). Trimming removed 4 bases at V and 1 base at J, with 18 bases between. Germline V gene data show CDR1 as SGHRS and CDR2 as YFSETQ. The CDR3 length is 17 residues. The CDR3 spells CASSPSLFSGSYNEQFF. The CDR3 DNA reads as TGCGCCAGCAGCCCCAGTCTTTTCAGCGGGTCCTACAATGAGCAGTTCTTC.

This clone was recorded only once. The CDR3 DNA follows: TGTGCCAGCAGCGCGGGAGGAGGAGGCTACACCTTC. This codes for CASSAGGGGYTF. The chain uses TRBV7-9 and TRBJ1-2, with D unclear. The germline V and J ends were trimmed by 5 bases and 8 bases, with 12 bases remaining between them. CDR3 length: 12 residues. Per the germline V gene, CDR1 is SEHNR and CDR2 is FQNEAQ (reference sequence).

This chain connects TRBV18 to TRBJ2-3; tentatively, D is TRBD1 (5 bases). This CDR3 spans 14 amino acids. Trimming took off 1 base at V and 3 bases at J, with 8 bases between the two ends. Germline CDR1 and CDR2: KGHSH and LQKENI. DNA of the CDR3: TGTGCCAGCTCACCACGCCCAGGGACAGATACGCAGTATTTT. Encoded protein: CASSPRPGTDTQYF.

This clone was counted a few times. This chain connects TRBV3-1 (or the pseudogene TRBV3-2) to TRBJ1-1, with 8 bases matching TRBD1. This CDR3 comprises 13 residues. CDR1 is LGHDT, CDR2 YNNKEL, per germline (reference sequence). J gave up 6 bases and V 5 bases, and 5 bases lay outside the gene matches. The CDR3 reads CASSSRGLAEAFF. Written as DNA, the CDR3 is TGTGCCAGCAGCTCCAGGGGGCTAGCTGAAGCTTTCTTT.

This clone was counted only a few times. The chain has TRBV6-5 and TRBJ2-6; 8 bases match TRBD2. V lost 6 bases, J lost 7 bases, and 5 bases stayed unmatched. The CDR3 runs 14 residues. From germline, CDR1 is MNHEY and CDR2 SVGAGI. The CDR3 is CASRPGRGANVLTF. The CDR3 DNA reads TGTGCCAGCAGGCCCGGGAGGGGAGCCAACGTCCTGACTTTC.

This chain joins TRBV7-6 and TRBJ2-3, with a possible D match to TRBD2 (6 bases). V was pared by 5 bases and J by 6 bases, with 12 bases between. Germline-derived CDR1 and CDR2 are SGHVS and FNYEAQ. The CDR3 spans 13 residues. The CDR3 loop reads CASSPSGLDTQYF. The DNA of the CDR3 is TGTGCCAGCAGCCCCTCGGGACTTGATACGCAGTATTTT. Full variable domain (outside the CDR3, taken from reference TRBV7-6 and TRBJ2-3): GAGVSQSPRYKVTKRGQDVALRCDPISGHVSLYWYRQALGQGPEFLTYFNYEAQQDKSGLPNDRFSAERPEGSISTLTIQRTEQRDSAMYRCASSPSGLDTQYFGPGTRLTVL.

The chain combines TRBV4-3 with TRBJ2-5, with 8 bases lining up with TRBD2. CDR3 length equals 16 residues. With V trimmed by 1 base and J by 5 bases, 9 bases remained unmatched. Germline V CDR1 and CDR2: LGHNA, YSLEER. As DNA, the CDR3 is TGCGCCAGCAGCCAAGCCCACGGGGGGGGAGGGGAGACCCAGTACTTC. Amino acid sequence: CASSQAHGGGGETQYF.

CDR3 sequence (DNA): TGTGCCAGCAGCTCATCCCAGGGGATCCAAGAGACCCAGTACTTC. Translating gives CASSSSQGIQETQYF. The chain carries TRBV7-3 and TRBJ2-5; the D gene is possibly TRBD1 (6 bases). Trimming removed 4 bases at V and 1 base at J, with 13 bases between. This CDR3 contains 15 residues. Germline V gives CDR1 SGHTA, CDR2 FQGTGA.

The J gene is TRBJ1-2, the V gene TRBV7-9; D is unresolved. This CDR3 has 16 residues. V lost 3 bases, J lost 0 bases, and 14 bases lay in between. Germline lookup yields CDR1 SEHNR and CDR2 FQNEAQ (reference sequence). CDR3 coding DNA: TGTGCCAGCAGCTTCGATTCGACTCTAGCTAACTATGGCTACACCTTC. Translating gives CASSFDSTLANYGYTF.

The J gene is TRBJ2-5, the V gene TRBV11-2; the match to TRBD2 covers 10 bases. This CDR3 contains 13 residues. Germline V lookup: CDR1 SGHAT, CDR2 FQNNGV. Trimming cost V 4 bases and J 9 bases; bases outside gene matches: 5. CDR3: CASSSSGGAAQYF. In DNA form, the CDR3 reads TGTGCCAGCAGCTCCAGCGGGGGGGCGGCCCAGTACTTC.

The gene calls are TRBV6-1 and TRBJ1-2; perhaps TRBD1 as D (5 bases). This CDR3 comprises 14 residues. Trimming removed 2 bases at V and 8 bases at J, with 15 bases between. In germline, CDR1 is MNHNS, CDR2 SASEGT. CDR3 loop: CASSEQGGEEGYTF. In nucleotides, the CDR3 is TGTGCCAGCAGTGAACAGGGAGGGGAGGAGGGCTACACCTTC.

V and J are TRBV11-2 and TRBJ2-4; 14 nucleotides match TRBD2. CDR1 is SGHAT and CDR2 is FQNNGV in the germline V gene. This CDR3 has 18 amino acids. V was clipped by 4 bases and J by 1 base; unmatched bases: 6. CDR3 bases: TGTGCCAGCAGCTCGGGACTAGCGGGGGAAGCGGCCAAAAACATTCAGTACTTC. It specifies CASSSGLAGEAAKNIQYF.

The chain employs TRBV27 and TRBJ1-1; D possibly corresponds to TRBD1 (5 bases). The CDR3 sequence is 14 residues long. V gave up 8 bases and J gave up 1 base, with 14 bases separating them. Germline CDR1 MNHEY, CDR2 SMNVEV (reference sequence). The CDR3 coding sequence is TGTGCCAGCTTATCACGGGGGACGAACACTGAAGCTTTCTTT. Amino acids: CASLSRGTNTEAFF.

This chain connects TRBV18 to TRBJ2-7, with a possible D match to TRBD1 (5 bases). Between the trimmed V and J ends, which lost 2 bases and 6 bases, there was a span of 5 bases. Germline V CDR1 and CDR2: KGHSH, LQKENI. The CDR3 has 11 amino acids. The CDR3 sequence is CASSPGAEQYF. The DNA for the CDR3 is TGTGCCAGCTCACCAGGGGCCGAGCAGTACTTC.

The rearrangement joins TRBV7-9 to TRBJ1-4, with 7 bases aligning to TRBD1. Germline V lookup: CDR1 SEHNR, CDR2 FQNEAQ (reference sequence). This CDR3 has 15 residues. V was clipped by 5 bases and J by 3 bases; unmatched bases: 6. The CDR3 is CASSPRGAANEKLFF. As DNA, the CDR3 is TGTGCCAGCAGCCCCAGGGGGGCAGCTAATGAAAAACTGTTTTTT. Full variable domain (missing parts from reference TRBV7-9 and TRBJ1-4): DTGVSQNPRHKITKRGQNVTFRCDPISEHNRLYWYRQTLGQGPEFLTYFQNEAQLEKSRLLSDRFSAERPKGSFSTLEIQRTEQGDSAMYLCASSPRGAANEKLFFGSGTQLSVL.